Listed below are T cell receptor beta chains from one sample, sequenced in a study of control samples from healthy donors and cancer patients. Data came from immunoSEQ multiplex PCR; TCRdb stores just in-frame clones and leaves some out. The sample lists fewer than 95,000 clones, about nine tenths occurring once. Sequencing was carried out using blood. The receptors stem from a man younger than 45 in good health. The CDR3 runs from the conserved cysteine through the conserved F or W. Each record gives: D gene, clone size, J gene, V gene, CDR3 DNA, CDR3 protein. The D gene is left open where the match is weak. Clone sizes are given selectively: once, few, many, or a class where the clone is expanded.

TRBD2	NA	TRBJ2-7	TRBV14	TGTGCCAGCAGCCTCGGACTAGCCTACGAGCAGTACTTC	CASSLGLAYEQYF
TRBD1	NA	TRBJ2-7	TRBV18	TGTGCCAGCTCACCGCTTATAGGGACAGGACCTAAAGAGCAGTACTTC	CASSPLIGTGPKEQYF
NA	NA	TRBJ2-5	TRBV29-1	TGCAGCGTTCGGACTGGTTGGGGCCAAGAGACCCAGTACTTC	CSVRTGWGQETQYF
NA	NA	TRBJ1-2	TRBV19	TGTGCCAGTAGTGCCCTGGGGCAGTTACATTCGGGCTACACCTTC	CASSALGQLHSGYTF
NA	NA	TRBJ2-3	TRBV5-4	TGTGCCAGCAGCCCGACAGGAGACACAGATACGCAGTATTTT	CASSPTGDTDTQYF
TRBD1	NA	TRBJ1-2	TRBV27	TGTGCCAGCAGTTTACTTATGACAGGGGGCTTTAATGGCTACACCTTC	CASSLLMTGGFNGYTF
NA	NA	TRBJ1-4	TRBV6-2/TRBV6-3	TGTGCCAGCAGTTACTCGGAGGATGAAAAACTGTTTTTT	CASSYSEDEKLFF
NA	once	TRBJ2-7	TRBV4-1	TGCGCCAGCAGCCAAGATCCCCAGTCCTCCTACGAGCAGTACTTC	CASSQDPQSSYEQYF
TRBD1	NA	TRBJ1-3	TRBV5-7	TGTGCCAGCAGCTTTGACAGGGGGCAAGCTGGAAACACCATATATTTT	CASSFDRGQAGNTIYF
TRBD2	once	TRBJ2-2	TRBV4-1	TGCGCCAGCAGCCAAGACGGCGGGGGAAACACCGGGGAGCTGTTTTTT	CASSQDGGGNTGELFF
NA	NA	TRBJ1-2	TRBV7-2	TGTGCCGGAGACAACGGGCGGTCGAAGAGGGACTATGGCTACACCTTC	CAGDNGRSKRDYGYTF
TRBD1	NA	TRBJ1-5	TRBV2	TGTGCCAGCAGTGAAACAGGGGGCAATCAGCCCCAGCATTTT	CASSETGGNQPQHF
NA	NA	TRBJ2-1	TRBV6-6	TGTGCCAGCAGGGAACAGGGCAATGAGCAGTTCTTC	CASREQGNEQFF
TRBD1	NA	TRBJ2-2	TRBV28	TGTGCCAGCAGACCGACCCGGGACAGGGTGGACGCCGGGGAGCTGTTTTTT	CASRPTRDRVDAGELFF
TRBD2	NA	TRBJ2-1	TRBV12-3/TRBV12-4	TGTGCCAGCACCAGGACTAGCTACAATGAGCAGTTCTTC	CASTRTSYNEQFF
NA	NA	TRBJ1-4	TRBV7-9	TGTGCCAGCAGCTTAGTTGGAGAAACAAAACTGTTTTTT	CASSLVGETKLFF
NA	NA	TRBJ2-7	TRBV12-3/TRBV12-4	TGTGCCAGCAGCTGGACTGACACCTACGAGCAGTACTTC	CASSWTDTYEQYF
NA	NA	TRBJ2-2	TRBV29-1	TGCAGCGTTATAGGGACCGGGGAGCTGTTTTTT	CSVIGTGELFF
NA	once	TRBJ2-2	TRBV4-1	TGCGCCAGCAGCCAAGAGTCGGCTAGCCGGGCCGGGGAGCTGTTTTTT	CASSQESASRAGELFF
NA	NA	TRBJ2-7	TRBV11-2	TGTGCCAGCAGCTTAGGACAGTCGATCTCCTACGAGCAGTACTTC	CASSLGQSISYEQYF
NA	once	TRBJ2-1	TRBV28	TGTGCCAGCAGCCTTCGAGATGAGCAGTTCTTC	CASSLRDEQFF
NA	NA	TRBJ2-7	TRBV3-1/TRBV3-2	TGTGCCAGCAGCCAAGCCCCTCGGCGCAGGGCCGGTCACGAGCAGTACTTC	CASSQAPRRRAGHEQYF
NA	NA	TRBJ2-2	TRBV5-8	TGTGCCAGCAGCCCGACAGAGCTTTTTTTCGGGGAGCTGTTTTTT	CASSPTELFFGELFF
TRBD2	NA	TRBJ2-1	TRBV4-3	TGCGCCAGCAGCCAAGATGGTTTTAGCGGGGGGGCGAATGAGCAGTTCTTC	CASSQDGFSGGANEQFF
NA	NA	TRBJ1-6	TRBV5-6	TGTGCCAGCAGCGGACAGTGGAATTCACCCCTCCACTTT	CASSGQWNSPLHF
NA	NA	TRBJ1-6	TRBV5-6	TGTGCCAGCAGCTTCCAAGGCCAACTACATAATTCACCCCTCCACTTT	CASSFQGQLHNSPLHF
NA	few	TRBJ2-3	TRBV5-6	TGTGCCAGCAGCTTGGGTGGGCACACAGATACGCAGTATTTT	CASSLGGHTDTQYF
NA	NA	TRBJ1-1	TRBV3-1/TRBV3-2	TGTGCCAGCAGCCCCCGTGGGCAGGTTCTGAACACTGAAGCTTTCTTT	CASSPRGQVLNTEAFF
TRBD2	NA	TRBJ2-7	TRBV15	TGTGCCACCAGCAGGGGGACTAGCGGGGTATACGAGCAGTACTTC	CATSRGTSGVYEQYF
NA	NA	TRBJ1-1	TRBV30	TGTGCCTGGAGCCTGGGGCAGTACACTGAAGCTTTCTTT	CAWSLGQYTEAFF
NA	NA	TRBJ2-7	TRBV5-6	TGTGCCAGCAGCTTGCCAGGCCTAGGGAACTACGAGCAGTACTTC	CASSLPGLGNYEQYF
NA	NA	TRBJ2-7	TRBV27	TGTGCCAGCAGTTTAATCCGGGCTCACGAGCAGTACTTC	CASSLIRAHEQYF
TRBD1	NA	TRBJ2-1	TRBV3-1/TRBV3-2	TGTGCCAGCCGAAGGACAGGGGGCTACAATGAGCAGTTCTTC	CASRRTGGYNEQFF
NA	NA	TRBJ2-7	TRBV9	TGTGCCAGCAGCGAGAGGGGCAGGGATTACGAGCAGTACTTC	CASSERGRDYEQYF
NA	NA	TRBJ1-1	TRBV7-9	TGTGCCAGCAGCTTAAATCAAGAAGCTTTCTTT	CASSLNQEAFF
NA	NA	TRBJ2-3	TRBV6-6	TGTGCCAGCAGTACAGGGCGTTTCACAGATACGCAGTATTTT	CASSTGRFTDTQYF
NA	NA	TRBJ2-4	TRBV5-6	TGTGCCAGCAGCTTAGGGCCAGTGCCCCGCCAAAACATTCAGTACTTC	CASSLGPVPRQNIQYF
NA	NA	TRBJ1-2	TRBV12-3/TRBV12-4	TGTGCCAGCAGTTTTGATGGCTACACCTTC	CASSFDGYTF
NA	NA	TRBJ1-2	TRBV12-3/TRBV12-4	TGTGCCAGCACTCAAAAAGGGGCATATGGCTACACCTTC	CASTQKGAYGYTF
TRBD1	NA	TRBJ1-3	TRBV28	TGTGCCAGCATGGGACAGGCCCGGAACACCATATATTTT	CASMGQARNTIYF
NA	NA	TRBJ1-1	TRBV7-9	TGTGCCAGCAGGTCGGACGTAGGGGACACTGAAGCTTTCTTT	CASRSDVGDTEAFF
TRBD1	NA	TRBJ1-1	TRBV6-1	TGTGCCAGCAGTGACCGGGACAGGGGGCGAGCAGGGAGCACTGAAGCTTTCTTT	CASSDRDRGRAGSTEAFF
TRBD2	NA	TRBJ2-3	TRBV27	TGTGCCAGCAGTCCGCGGGGGTGGGATACGCAGTATTTT	CASSPRGWDTQYF
TRBD1	NA	TRBJ2-7	TRBV5-6	TGTGCCAGCCGTGGACAGGACTTTTACGAGCAGTACTTC	CASRGQDFYEQYF
NA	NA	TRBJ2-5	TRBV5-1	TGCGCCAGCAGCTTGGCGGAGTGGACGGAGACCCAGTACTTC	CASSLAEWTETQYF
NA	NA	TRBJ2-3	TRBV5-4	TGTGCCAGCAGCTTGGCCACGAAGTACACAGATACGCAGTATTTT	CASSLATKYTDTQYF
TRBD1	few	TRBJ2-7	TRBV28	TGTGCCAGCAGACAGGACAGGGGTTGGACCTACGAGCAGTACTTC	CASRQDRGWTYEQYF
TRBD1	NA	TRBJ1-2	TRBV30	TGTGCCTGGAGTGCACAGGGGGCCGAGCGCTTTAACTATGGCTACACCTTC	CAWSAQGAERFNYGYTF
NA	NA	TRBJ1-1	TRBV6-6	TGTGCCAGCAGTAGAACTACAGCCGCTGAAGCTTTCTTT	CASSRTTAAEAFF
TRBD2	NA	TRBJ2-3	TRBV19	TGTGCCAGTAGTTTAATAGCGGGGGGCACAGATACGCAGTATTTT	CASSLIAGGTDTQYF
NA	NA	TRBJ1-4	TRBV25-1	TGTGCCAGCAGCATCAGGAGTCAGGATGAAAAACTGTTTTTT	CASSIRSQDEKLFF
TRBD1	once	TRBJ1-1	TRBV6-5	TGTGCCAGCAGTAAGACAGGGACCGAAGCTTTCTTT	CASSKTGTEAFF
NA	NA	TRBJ1-3	TRBV5-1	TGCGCCAGCAGCCCCTCTGGGACTTCCCGCTCTGGAAACACCATATATTTT	CASSPSGTSRSGNTIYF
NA	few	TRBJ2-2	TRBV18	TGTGCCAGCTCAACCGACGTTATCACCGGGGAGCTGTTTTTT	CASSTDVITGELFF